The present entry profiles one TCR beta chain with its context. Its antigen is not known. The naive CD8 fraction comprised CD45RO-negative cells positively selected for CCR7 and excluded terminally differentiated effector memory CD45RA+ cells. The sample originates from a study of shared clonotypes between healthy human individuals. The CDR3 is 12 residues long. V lost 2 bases and J 4 bases, leaving 7 bases between the germline ends. Germline assignment: CDR1 SGHDT and CDR2 YYEEEE. Each sorted subset replicate got 200 ng genomic DNA, tens of thousands of genomes. Clones were read by immunoSEQ multiplex PCR, and TCRdb kept only the in-frame ones, dropping some. In the table there are 550,000 to 600,000 clones, 95% to 98% of which are singletons. Whole-study findings and limits: The low donor count limited represented genetic and exposure-history diversity. The study sampled only blood, and tissue repertoires likely differ.

The receptor was isolated from a man aged 25-45 years in good health. The genes are TRBV5-6 and TRBJ2-7; D gene ambiguous. The sequenced material came from naive CD8+ T cells sorted from blood. DNA of the CDR3: TGTGCCAGCAGCTTTAACGTATACGAGCAGTACTTC. Protein sequence: CASSFNVYEQYF.